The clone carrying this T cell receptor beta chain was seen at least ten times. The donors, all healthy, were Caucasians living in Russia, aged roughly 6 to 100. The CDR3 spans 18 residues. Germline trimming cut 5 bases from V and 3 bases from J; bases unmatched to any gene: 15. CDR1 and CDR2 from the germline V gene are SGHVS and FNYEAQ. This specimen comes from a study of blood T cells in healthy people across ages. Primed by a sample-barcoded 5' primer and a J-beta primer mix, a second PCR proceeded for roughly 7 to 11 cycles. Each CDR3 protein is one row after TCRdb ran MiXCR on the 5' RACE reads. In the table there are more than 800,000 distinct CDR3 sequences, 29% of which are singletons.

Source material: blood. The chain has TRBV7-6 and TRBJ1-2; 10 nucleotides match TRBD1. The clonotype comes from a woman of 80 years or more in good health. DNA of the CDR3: TGTGCCAGCAGCAAAAGACCAAGCGGACAGGGGGGGTACTATGGCTACACCTTC. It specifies CASSKRPSGQGGYYGYTF.